This T cell receptor (beta chain) was sequenced in a study of blood T cell repertoires in COVID-19. Study summary: Donors in the United States, Italy and Spain gave samples during acute or convalescent COVID-19. In each case, the material was cDNA or gDNA derived from T cells, B-cell-depleted T cells, or PBMCs.

Study processing details: Researchers report that nucleated cell counts were estimated from reference gene primer amplification. Clones were read by immunoSEQ multiplex PCR, and TCRdb kept only the in-frame ones, dropping some. That table is the source of V, J and clone size, and D and trimming were worked out from the DNA. Of about 50,000 clones listed, 70% to 90% are singletons. The germline CDR1 and CDR2 sequences are WNHNN and SYGVQD (reference sequence). The trim removed 8 bases at V and 5 bases at J, leaving 8 bases unmatched. The CDR3 spans 15 residues. The V call is TRBV10-1, the J call TRBJ2-1; 11 bases map to TRBD2. The material sequenced was peripheral blood. The TCR comes from a human donor in a cohort sampled during active COVID-19. For the CDR3, the DNA is TGCGCCAGCGCCTCCGGGACTAGCGGACACAATGAGCAGTTCTTC. It specifies CASASGTSGHNEQFF.